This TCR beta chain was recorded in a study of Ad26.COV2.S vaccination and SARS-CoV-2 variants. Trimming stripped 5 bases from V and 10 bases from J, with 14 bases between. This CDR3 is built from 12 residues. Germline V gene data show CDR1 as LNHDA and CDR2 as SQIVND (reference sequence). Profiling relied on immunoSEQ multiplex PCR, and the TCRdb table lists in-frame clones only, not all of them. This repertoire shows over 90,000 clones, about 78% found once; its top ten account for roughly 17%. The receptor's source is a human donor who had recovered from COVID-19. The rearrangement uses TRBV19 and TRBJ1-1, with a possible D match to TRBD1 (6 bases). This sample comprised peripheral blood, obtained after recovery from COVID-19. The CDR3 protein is CASSPGTPGAFF. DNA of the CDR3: TGTGCCAGTAGTCCAGGGACACCCGGAGCTTTCTTT.